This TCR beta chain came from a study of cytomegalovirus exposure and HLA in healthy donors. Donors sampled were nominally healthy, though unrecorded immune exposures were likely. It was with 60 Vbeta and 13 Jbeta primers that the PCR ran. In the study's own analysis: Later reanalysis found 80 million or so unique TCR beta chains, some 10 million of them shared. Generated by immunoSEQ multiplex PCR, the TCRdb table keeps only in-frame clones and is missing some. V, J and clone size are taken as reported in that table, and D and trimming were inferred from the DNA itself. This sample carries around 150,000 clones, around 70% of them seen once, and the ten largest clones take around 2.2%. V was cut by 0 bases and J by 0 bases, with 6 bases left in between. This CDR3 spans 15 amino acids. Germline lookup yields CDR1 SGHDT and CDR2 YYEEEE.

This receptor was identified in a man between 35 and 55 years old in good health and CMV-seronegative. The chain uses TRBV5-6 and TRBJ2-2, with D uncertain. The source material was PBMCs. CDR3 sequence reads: CASSLVQTNTGELFF. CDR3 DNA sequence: TGTGCCAGCAGCTTGGTCCAGACGAACACCGGGGAGCTGTTTTTT. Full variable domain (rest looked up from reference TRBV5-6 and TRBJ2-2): DAGVTQSPTHLIKTRGQQVTLRCSPKSGHDTVSWYQQALGQGPQFIFQYYEEEERQRGNFPDRFSGHQFPNYSSELNVNALLLGDSALYLCASSLVQTNTGELFFGEGSRLTVL.